These 4 T cell receptor beta chains were all obtained from the same sample, sequenced in a study of blood T cell repertoires in COVID-19. Only in-frame clones appear in the TCRdb table, and some are missing; sequencing was by immunoSEQ multiplex PCR. This table has 120,000 to 150,000 clones, more than 75% appearing once. The sample taken for sequencing was peripheral blood. The receptors were sampled from a man aged 55 to 69 with acute or convalescent COVID-19.

CDR3 in amino acids: CASSQSRSAPLKYGYTF. As DNA, the CDR3 is TGTGCCAGCAGCCAATCTCGGTCCGCCCCTTTGAAATATGGCTACACCTTC. This chain connects TRBV5-6 to TRBJ1-2; D remains ambiguous. Per the germline V gene, CDR1 is SGHDT and CDR2 is YYEEEE. The ends were cut back, 4 bases at V and 5 bases at J, with 24 bases in the middle. The CDR3 runs 17 residues.

This chain links TRBV5-1 with TRBJ2-7; 11 bases fit TRBD2. The CDR3 is made up of 15 amino acids. The V gene's germline CDR1 is SGHRS and CDR2 YFSETQ. V lost 5 bases to trimming and J lost 3 bases; unmatched junction nucleotides: 7. DNA of the CDR3: TGCGCCAGCAGTCCTACTAGCGGGAGTATCTACGAGCAGTACTTC. Its protein product is CASSPTSGSIYEQYF.

The chain has TRBV15 and TRBJ2-1; maybe TRBD2 (6 bases). The CDR3 sequence is 18 residues long. Germline-derived CDR1 and CDR2 are LNHNV and YYDKDF (reference sequence). The V end lost 1 base, the J end lost 0 bases, and 16 bases lay between the germline ends. Here the CDR3 reads CATSRATLSGSSYNEQFF. The CDR3 region has the DNA TGTGCCACCAGCAGAGCTACTCTTAGCGGCAGCTCCTACAATGAGCAGTTCTTC. The whole variable domain, remainder taken from reference TRBV15 and TRBJ2-1, is DAMVIQNPRYQVTQFGKPVTLSCSQTLNHNVMYWYQQKSSQAPKLLFHYYDKDFNNEADTPDNFQSRRPNTSFCFLDIRSPGLGDTAMYLCATSRATLSGSSYNEQFFGPGTRLTVL.

This clone was seen a few times. The chain joins TRBV28 to TRBJ2-1, with a tentative D call TRBD2 (5 bases). Germline V gene sequence: CDR1 MDHEN, CDR2 SYDVKM. The ends were cut back, 3 bases at V and 10 bases at J, with 7 bases in the middle. This CDR3 region has 11 residues. DNA of the CDR3: TGTGCCAGCAGTTTCCGCGGGGAGCAGTTCTTC. Encoded protein: CASSFRGEQFF.